These 30 T cell receptor beta chains were sequenced from one sample in a study of Ad26.COV2.S vaccination and SARS-CoV-2 variants. Using immunoSEQ multiplex PCR, the repertoire was profiled, and TCRdb retains in-frame clones only, with some absent. This repertoire shows around 450,000 clones, 89% found once; its top ten account for 2% to 3%. Stated treatment: around 19 received Ad26.COV2.S at low or high dose, single or two shots; about 5 received placebo; per-sample allocation not given. The samples were gathered on day 63 after the first injection of vaccine or placebo. The sequencing here drew on peripheral blood, taken in a trial of Ad26.COV2.S vaccine versus placebo. Every receptor here comes from a person between 18 and 65 years old who received the Ad26.COV2.S COVID-19 vaccine or a placebo.

The chain combines TRBV4-3 with TRBJ1-3; no firm D call. In germline, CDR1 is LGHNA, CDR2 YSLEER. V was pared by 1 base and J by 0 bases, with 7 bases between. CDR3 length: 15 residues. The CDR3 coding sequence is TGCGCCAGCAGCCAAGGCCCAGCCTCTGGAAACACCATATATTTT. Residues: CASSQGPASGNTIYF.

CDR3 in DNA: TGTGCCAGCAGCTTAGCTACCGCCTACAGGGTCGAGCAGTACTTC. Protein sequence: CASSLATAYRVEQYF. The genes are TRBV7-9 and TRBJ2-7, with D perhaps matching TRBD1 (6 bases). Germline CDR1 SEHNR, CDR2 FQNEAQ (reference sequence). The CDR3 consists of 15 residues. Trimming removed 0 bases from V and 6 bases from J, with 15 bases in between.

The genes are TRBV4-2 and TRBJ2-4; possible D gene TRBD2, 5 bases. Per the germline V gene, CDR1 is LGHNA and CDR2 is YNFKEQ. CDR3 length: 15 amino acids. Trimming removed 5 bases from V and 6 bases from J, with 17 bases in between. CDR3 DNA sequence: TGTGCCAGCAGCGGACTCCCCCCTACCCTAAACATTCAGTACTTC. As protein: CASSGLPPTLNIQYF.

V gene TRBV5-1 combines with J gene TRBJ2-2, with no clear D. The V and J ends lost 0 bases and 4 bases respectively, with 10 bases between them. There are 15 residues in the CDR3. In germline, CDR1 is SGHRS, CDR2 YFSETQ. CDR3 sequence: CASSLGFEATGELFF. CDR3 nucleotides: TGCGCCAGCAGCTTGGGCTTTGAGGCCACCGGGGAGCTGTTTTTT.

The gene calls are TRBV5-1 and TRBJ1-4, with D maybe TRBD1 (5 bases). Germline V lookup: CDR1 SGHRS, CDR2 YFSETQ. V was clipped by 0 bases and J by 8 bases, with 20 bases between them. The CDR3 contains 17 residues. The CDR3 region is CASSLGLRAASGEKLFF. CDR3 DNA: TGCGCCAGCAGCTTGGGCCTCAGGGCTGCGTCTGGAGAAAAACTGTTTTTT. The full variable domain, completed using reference TRBV5-1 and TRBJ1-4, is KAGVTQTPRYLIKTRGQQVTLSCSPISGHRSVSWYQQTPGQGLQFLFEYFSETQRNKGNFPGRFSGRQFSNSRSEMNVSTLELGDSALYLCASSLGLRAASGEKLFFGSGTQLSVL.

The DNA of the CDR3 is TGTGCCAGCAGCTACGGGACAGGGACCCCCTACGAGCAGTACTTC. Translating gives CASSYGTGTPYEQYF. V and J are TRBV7-2 and TRBJ2-7, with 9 positions matching TRBD1. After removal of 4 bases from V and 2 bases from J, the junction contained 6 bases not matched to a gene. This CDR3 is 15 amino acids long. CDR1 and CDR2 (germline): SGHTA, FQGNSA.

The chain links TRBV18 to TRBJ1-2; no definite D call. CDR1 and CDR2 from the germline V gene are KGHSH and LQKENI. The length of the CDR3 is 15 residues. The V and J ends lost 1 base and 5 bases respectively, with 14 bases between them. The CDR3 coding sequence is TGTGCCAGCTCACCACAGTTTGACGGTCCTTATGGCTACACCTTC. It translates to CASSPQFDGPYGYTF.

The CDR3 DNA reads as TGTGCCAGCAGCGACAGGGTCAATGAGCAGTTCTTC. It translates to CASSDRVNEQFF. This chain links TRBV6-5 with TRBJ2-1; 7 nucleotides line up with TRBD1. Germline V gene sequence: CDR1 MNHEY, CDR2 SVGAGI. The CDR3 has 12 residues. Trimming removed 6 bases from V and 6 bases from J; junction bases left unmatched: 2.

This chain connects TRBV9 to TRBJ2-2, with D tentatively TRBD2 (5 bases). This CDR3 contains 15 residues. Germline V lookup: CDR1 SGDLS, CDR2 YYNGEE. The germline V and J ends were trimmed by 4 bases and 7 bases, with 17 bases remaining between them. Written as DNA, the CDR3 is TGTGCCAGCAGCTCGCGGGCCCGGGGTAGCGGGGAGCTGTTTTTT. Protein: CASSSRARGSGELFF.

CDR3 amino acids: CASSLLGGSYEQYV. CDR3 sequence (DNA): TGTGCCAGCAGCTTACTGGGGGGGTCCTACGAGCAGTACGTC. The genes are TRBV7-2 and TRBJ2-7, with TRBD2 matching over 7 bases. The germline gives CDR1 SGHTA, CDR2 FQGNSA. The length of the CDR3 is 14 residues. After removal of 2 bases from V and 1 base from J, the junction contained 2 bases not matched to a gene.

The chain recombines TRBV18 with TRBJ2-2, with a possible D match to TRBD2 (6 bases). The germline V and J ends were trimmed by 3 bases and 8 bases, with 19 bases remaining between them. Germline V CDR1 and CDR2: KGHSH, LQKENI. The CDR3 loop spans 16 amino acids. DNA for the CDR3: TGTGCCAGCTCACCCCCGGGAGACCCCGGGACGGGGGAGCTGTTTTTT. This translates into CASSPPGDPGTGELFF.

V is TRBV10-3 and J is TRBJ2-5, with D unclear. This CDR3 region has 13 residues. Germline assignment: CDR1 ENHRY and CDR2 SYGVKD. Trimming left V 11 bases short and J 5 bases short, with 18 bases between. As DNA, the CDR3 is TGTGCCTCCCGCCCCGGTCCTGGGGAGACCCAGTACTTC. Amino acid sequence: CASRPGPGETQYF.

The chain recombines TRBV7-8 with TRBJ1-1; D ambiguous. The V and J ends lost 1 base and 4 bases respectively, with 7 bases between them. The CDR3 runs to 13 residues. Germline CDR1 and CDR2: SGHVS and FQNEAQ. CDR3 residues: CASSLGVGTEAFF. The CDR3 DNA reads as TGTGCCAGCAGCTTAGGGGTGGGCACTGAAGCTTTCTTT.

This chain joins TRBV29-1 and TRBJ2-3; tentatively, D is TRBD2 (6 bases). Germline loops: CDR1 SQVTM, CDR2 ANQGSEA. V was cut by 4 bases and J by 8 bases, with 19 bases left in between. The CDR3 totals 14 residues. In nucleotides, the CDR3 is TGCAGCGTTGTAGGCAGGGACTCTTTGGGTACGCAGTATTTT. Translation gives CSVVGRDSLGTQYF.

The rearrangement joins TRBV28 to TRBJ1-2, with D maybe TRBD1 (5 bases). V was shortened by 6 bases and J by 1 base, with 9 bases between the two germline ends. CDR3 length: 13 amino acids. Per the germline V gene, CDR1 is MDHEN and CDR2 is SYDVKM. The CDR3 here is CASRTTVNYGYTF. CDR3 coding DNA: TGTGCCAGCAGGACGACAGTTAACTATGGCTACACCTTC.

J is TRBJ2-1 and V is TRBV30; 7 bases align to TRBD1. V lost 1 base and J lost 10; bases outside the gene matches: 10. Germline loops: CDR1 GTSNPN, CDR2 SVGIG (reference sequence). This CDR3 comprises 14 residues. In DNA, the CDR3 is TGTGCCTGGAGTGACCCCGGGACAGCTGCCGAGCAGTTCTTC. This encodes CAWSDPGTAAEQFF.

This rearrangement joins TRBV7-3 to TRBJ1-1; D ambiguous. The CDR3 is made up of 13 amino acids. The germline V gene has CDR1 SGHTA and CDR2 FQGTGA. V was shortened by 6 bases and J by 1 base, with 9 bases between the two germline ends. The DNA of the CDR3 is TGTGCCAGCAGTACCCAGGAGAACACTGAAGCTTTCTTT. Protein: CASSTQENTEAFF. Variable domain in full (rest from reference TRBV7-3 and TRBJ1-1): GAGVSQTPSNKVTEKGKYVELRCDPISGHTALYWYRQSLGQGPEFLIYFQGTGAADDSGLPNDRFFAVRPEGSVSTLKIQRTERGDSAVYLCASSTQENTEAFFGQGTRLTVV.

The rearrangement uses TRBV28 and TRBJ1-2, with D tentatively TRBD1 (5 bases). From germline, CDR1 is MDHEN and CDR2 SYDVKM. This CDR3 spans 13 amino acids. Between the trimmed V and J ends, which lost 2 bases and 5 bases, there was a span of 9 bases. The CDR3 is CASSLATEYGYTF. The CDR3 nucleotides are TGTGCCAGCAGTTTAGCGACAGAGTATGGCTACACCTTC.

This chain links TRBV28 with TRBJ1-2, with 9 positions matching TRBD1. Trimming at V came to 1 base and at J to 4 bases, leaving 4 bases not matched to a gene. This CDR3 has 15 residues. The germline V gene has CDR1 MDHEN and CDR2 SYDVKM. The DNA of the CDR3 is TGTGCCAGCAGTTTATCGACAGGGGGTCCCTATGGCTACACCTTC. This codes for CASSLSTGGPYGYTF.

The chain links TRBV5-1 to TRBJ2-1, with D perhaps matching TRBD1 (5 bases). The CDR3 sequence is 15 residues long. V was shortened by 4 bases and J by 0 bases, with 11 bases between the two germline ends. Germline CDR1 reads SGHRS; CDR2 reads YFSETQ. CDR3 protein: CASSPYRSSYNEQFF. The CDR3 DNA follows: TGCGCCAGCAGCCCATACAGGAGCTCCTACAATGAGCAGTTCTTC.

The chain carries TRBV29-1 and TRBJ1-1; D is ambiguous. V lost 4 bases and J 1 base, leaving 10 bases between the germline ends. Germline assignment: CDR1 SQVTM and CDR2 ANQGSEA. The CDR3 covers 13 residues. DNA for the CDR3: TGCAGCGTTGTTCGTAGAGGGAACACTGAAGCTTTCTTT. This codes for CSVVRRGNTEAFF.

This rearrangement joins TRBV7-3 to TRBJ2-2, with D possibly being TRBD1 (6 bases). Germline V CDR1 and CDR2: SGHTA, FQGTGA. The CDR3 length is 13 residues. V lost 3 bases and J lost 6, with 8 bases in between. DNA of the CDR3: TGTGCCAGCAGCTTGCAGGGGTCCGGGGAGCTGTTTTTT. It specifies CASSLQGSGELFF. The whole variable domain, remainder taken from reference TRBV7-3 and TRBJ2-2, is GAGVSQTPSNKVTEKGKYVELRCDPISGHTALYWYRQSLGQGPEFLIYFQGTGAADDSGLPNDRFFAVRPEGSVSTLKIQRTERGDSAVYLCASSLQGSGELFFGEGSRLTVL.

This clone was recorded only once. The CDR3 region has the DNA TGTGCCAGCTCACCAGGGGGTGACTATGGCTACACCTTC. Protein product: CASSPGGDYGYTF. V is TRBV18 and J is TRBJ1-2; possible D gene TRBD1, 5 bases. This CDR3 is built from 13 residues. V shed 2 bases and J shed 3 bases, with 7 bases lying between them. Looked up from germline, CDR1 is KGHSH and CDR2 is LQKENI. Looking up the rest from reference TRBV18 and TRBJ1-2 gives the full variable domain: NAGVMQNPRHLVRRRGQEARLRCSPMKGHSHVYWYRQLPEEGLKFMVYLQKENIIDESGMPKERFSAEFPKEGPSILRIQQVVRGDSAAYFCASSPGGDYGYTFGSGTRLTVV.

This rearrangement joins TRBV9 to TRBJ1-4; D may be TRBD1 (5 bases). The V end was cut by 0 bases, the J end by 0 bases, with 9 bases between. The germline gives CDR1 SGDLS, CDR2 YYNGEE. The CDR3 is 16 amino acids. The CDR3 DNA is TGTGCCAGCAGCGTAGGTGGGGGTACAACTAATGAAAAACTGTTTTTT. Protein: CASSVGGGTTNEKLFF.

This chain joins TRBV21-1 and TRBJ1-2; the table's D gene call, TRBD1, was not cross checked with the DNA. TRBV21-1 is labeled a pseudogene. This CDR3 spans 15 amino acids. CDR3 protein: CASSYRDRGQRGYTF. The CDR3 DNA reads as TGTGCCAGCAGCTACCGGGACAGGGGGCAGAGGGGCTACACCTTC.

The chain uses TRBV13 and TRBJ2-3, with D tentatively TRBD2 (6 bases). The CDR3 covers 13 residues. Germline loops: CDR1 PRHDT, CDR2 FYEKMQ (reference sequence). Between the trimmed V and J ends, which lost 4 bases and 4 bases, there was a span of 9 bases. CDR3 loop: CASSSSSADTQYF. The CDR3 DNA follows: TGTGCCAGCAGCTCTTCTAGCGCAGATACGCAGTATTTT.

This rearrangement joins TRBV6-6 to TRBJ1-1, with TRBD1 as a possible D gene (5 bases). V shed 5 bases and J shed 5 bases, with 24 bases lying between them. The germline V gene has CDR1 MNHNY and CDR2 SVGAGI (reference sequence). The CDR3 runs to 17 residues. The CDR3 DNA sequence: TGTGCCAGCAGTCCACCAACGTGGGGGATGAGTAAAACTGAAGCTTTCTTT. As protein: CASSPPTWGMSKTEAFF.

V and J are TRBV7-2 and TRBJ1-5; D gene uncertain. With 6 bases removed from V and 9 bases from J, the gap between germline ends came to 18 bases. The germline V gene has CDR1 SGHTA and CDR2 FQGNSA. The CDR3 spans 14 residues. CDR3 protein: CASSVGPAPRPQHF. CDR3 bases: TGTGCCAGCAGTGTTGGGCCAGCCCCGCGGCCCCAGCATTTT.

The chain links TRBV18 to TRBJ1-2; no firm D call. With 0 bases removed from V and 3 bases from J, the gap between germline ends came to 14 bases. This CDR3 comprises 16 residues. The germline V gene has CDR1 KGHSH and CDR2 LQKENI. The CDR3: CASSPPSQGRYYGYTF. CDR3 nucleotides: TGTGCCAGCTCACCACCGTCTCAAGGTCGATACTATGGCTACACCTTC.

This clone was detected only once. The chain uses TRBV7-2 and TRBJ2-1; the D gene is possibly TRBD2 (6 bases). In germline, CDR1 is SGHTA, CDR2 FQGNSA. V was pared by 5 bases and J by 2 bases, with 13 bases between. The CDR3 runs to 15 residues. The CDR3 reads CASSPRLDPYNEQFF. The DNA for the CDR3 is TGTGCCAGCAGCCCCCGACTAGACCCCTACAATGAGCAGTTCTTC. Full variable domain (missing parts from reference TRBV7-2 and TRBJ2-1): GAGVSQSPSNKVTEKGKDVELRCDPISGHTALYWYRQSLGQGLEFLIYFQGNSAPDKSGLPSDRFSAERTGGSVSTLTIQRTQQEDSAVYLCASSPRLDPYNEQFFGPGTRLTVL.